This T cell receptor (beta chain) was retrieved from a study of blood T cells in healthy people across ages (dated by TCRdb to between 2014 and 2017). Turning to the overall study: In model experiments, template switching captured roughly one uniquely barcoded TCR beta cDNA molecule for every two T cells. To track age-related changes in TCR beta repertoire diversity, the study relied on deep sequencing normalized with unique cDNA molecular identifiers. The donors were divided into four age groups: young (average around 16 years), middle-aged (approximately 42), aged (about 56) and long-lived (around 80). To avoid experimental bias, donors of different ages were randomly spread across the sequencing lanes. Using the same blood draw, the study looked at two additional independent replicas of 1 million unique cDNA reads for two donors, one aged 18 to 30 and the other aged 80 or older. Here is what the overall study found, with its caveats: Bulk unsorted PBMC profiling prevented conclusive comparison of naive and antigen-experienced compartments. The long-lived group showed more naive CD4+ T cells, fewer expanded clones and increased TCR diversity than the aged group, suggesting age selection. Because donor CMV infection status was unknown, age-related changes in expanded clonotypes were potentially confounded. As age increased, observed TCR beta diversity per million T cells dropped in a roughly linear way, and a significant reduction was already evident by age 40. Total diversity estimates from one million sequenced T cells were considered lower bounds and underestimates. Observed TCR beta diversity correlated strongly with the percentage of naive T cells measured by flow cytometry.

The roughly 39 donors, aged about 6 to 95 years, were systemically healthy Caucasian individuals from Russia. Each donor gave about 9.7 milliliters of peripheral blood, drawn into EDTA-treated Vacutainer tubes. PBMCs were isolated by Ficoll-Paque density-gradient centrifugation, with at least 6 million obtained per sample. Trizol reagent was used to extract total RNA from the PBMCs, yielding at least 5.5 micrograms per sample. For every donor, flow cytometry on a PBMC aliquot measured the percentage of naive CD45RAhigh/CD27high T cells. In the case of this clonotype: It lacks a known antigen. No much larger clonotype is one base removed from it; base qualities were not supplied.

The CDR3 numbers 13 residues from cysteine through phenylalanine. The only DNA kept is the CDR3, 39 bases in frame from the first base. Trimming costs V 7 bases and J 4 bases, and their ends lie 13 bases apart. The library was produced with 5' RACE. The run used an Illumina HiSeq 2500. A second PCR of roughly 7 to 12 cycles was performed with a sample-barcoded 5' primer and a J-beta primer mix. Each TCR beta cDNA molecule received a unique molecular identifier from a template-switch 5' adaptor carrying 12 random nucleotides. Each sample yielded at least 3 million CDR3-containing paired-end reads. The Mint cDNA synthesis kit, primed by a TRBC-specific oligonucleotide, was used to synthesize first-strand cDNA from all RNA. After uracil-DNA glycosylase treatment, a first 18-cycle PCR used universal primers M1SS and BC2_uni_R on all cDNA. In the paper's pipeline: Normalization of each sample was performed by random selection of 1 million high-quality reads, each carrying a distinct molecular identifier. Reads sharing molecular identifiers were discarded rather than binned into consensus sequences. MiTCR, set to a Q25 quality threshold and the strictest error-elimination algorithm, was used for CDR3 identification, clonotype clustering and error correction. A nonparametric unseen species model with Euler transformation was used to estimate lower-bound total TCR beta diversity. TCRdb reanalyzed the raw reads on its own, using fastp at Q25 for trimming and MiXCR for clone calling, and kept in-frame beta chains. Each entry merges the rows of one CDR3 protein and shows their most common DNA and genes. The V and J calls, along with clone size, are taken from TCRdb and not from the paper's own processing. Here the sample has under 750,000 distinct CDR3 sequences; more than 45% occur a single time. The biggest ten clones account for 20% to 25% of the sample.

The chain is assembled from TRBV12-3 or TRBV12-4 and TRBJ1-2, with the D gene call left open. Sequencing input: blood. The TCR sequence derives from a man older than 75 in good health. The CDR3 is CASTFLEGYGYTF. The sequence in DNA is TGTGCCAGCACCTTTCTGGAGGGCTATGGCTACACCTTC.